The following is a T cell receptor (beta chain) sequence with its context. This entry is derived from a study of OX40 agonist ivuxolimab in advanced cancers. Using immunoSEQ multiplex PCR, the repertoire was profiled, and TCRdb retains in-frame clones only, with some absent. The repertoire holds approximately 100,000 clones, with about four fifths as singletons. This CDR3 comprises 15 residues. Looked up from germline, CDR1 is GTSNPN and CDR2 is SVGIG (reference sequence). The J segment lost 7 bases and the V segment lost 1 base, leaving 6 bases of the junction unmatched. This chain connects TRBV30 to TRBJ2-1; the match to TRBD1 covers 11 bases. This clonotype was obtained from an adult with an advanced solid tumor such as melanoma, head and neck, liver or kidney cancer. Sequencing used CD4+ or CD8+ T cells sorted from blood, obtained in a trial of the OX40 agonist ivuxolimab. The CDR3 is CAWSGGTGGYNEQFF. The CDR3 DNA reads TGTGCCTGGAGTGGGGGGACAGGGGGGTATAATGAGCAGTTCTTC. Drawing the rest from reference TRBV30 and TRBJ2-1, the complete variable domain is SQTIHQWPATLVQPVGSPLSLECTVEGTSNPNLYWYRQAAGRGLQLLFYSVGIGQISSEVPQNLSASRPQDRQFILSSKKLLLSDSGFYLCAWSGGTGGYNEQFFGPGTRLTVL.